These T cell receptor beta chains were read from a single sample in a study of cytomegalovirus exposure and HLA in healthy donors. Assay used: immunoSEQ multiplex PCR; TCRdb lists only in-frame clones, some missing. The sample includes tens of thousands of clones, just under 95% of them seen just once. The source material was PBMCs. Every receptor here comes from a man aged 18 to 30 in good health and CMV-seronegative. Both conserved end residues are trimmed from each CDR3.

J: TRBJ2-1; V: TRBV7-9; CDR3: ASSPSFGQGAEQF
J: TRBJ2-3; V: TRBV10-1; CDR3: ASSGDFASTDTQY
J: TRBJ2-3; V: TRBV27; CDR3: ASSFLAGYTDTQY
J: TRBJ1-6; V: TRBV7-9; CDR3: ASSLEGFGYPLH
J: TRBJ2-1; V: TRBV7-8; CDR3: ASSLGEADNEQF
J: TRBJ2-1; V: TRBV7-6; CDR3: ASSPGTPGGEQF
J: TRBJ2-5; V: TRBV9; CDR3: ASSVSGETQY
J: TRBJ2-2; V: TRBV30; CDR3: AWSRGGGGELF
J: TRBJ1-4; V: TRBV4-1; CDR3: ASSQFGASWLF
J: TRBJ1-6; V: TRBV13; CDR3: ASSLGLSPLH